Below are 14 T cell receptor beta chains sequenced from a single sample in a study of cytomegalovirus exposure and HLA in healthy donors. Sequenced by immunoSEQ multiplex PCR; TCRdb stores in-frame clones only, minus some. This table has under 150,000 clones, around 86% appearing once. Sequencing was done on a sample of PBMCs. The receptors here all came from a man between 18 and 35 years old in good health and CMV-seropositive.

The CDR3, as DNA: TGTGCCAGCAGTCGTAGGGCGGGAGGGGAAGAGACCCAGTACTTC. Translating it yields CASSRRAGGEETQYF. This chain connects TRBV7-6 to TRBJ2-5; 9 bases fit TRBD2. The CDR3 runs 15 residues. The germline CDR1 and CDR2 sequences are SGHVS and FNYEAQ. The V and J ends lost 6 bases and 3 bases, in that order; junction bases with no gene match: 8. Together with reference TRBV7-6 and TRBJ2-5, the CDR3 gives the full variable domain: GAGVSQSPRYKVTKRGQDVALRCDPISGHVSLYWYRQALGQGPEFLTYFNYEAQQDKSGLPNDRFSAERPEGSISTLTIQRTEQRDSAMYRCASSRRAGGEETQYFGPGTRLLVL.

The chain joins TRBV6-5 to TRBJ2-7, with 7 nucleotides matching TRBD1. Germline V lookup: CDR1 MNHEY, CDR2 SVGAGI. V trimming: 1 base; J trimming: 5 bases; junction bases outside the gene matches: 2. The CDR3 is 13 residues long. CDR3 in DNA: TGTGCCAGCAGTTACTTGACAGGGAACGAGCAGTACTTC. The encoded protein is CASSYLTGNEQYF.

This rearrangement joins TRBV6-4 to TRBJ2-6; D remains ambiguous. Trimming took off 4 bases at V and 3 bases at J, with 7 bases between the two ends. Germline V gene sequence: CDR1 MRHNA, CDR2 SNTAGT. The CDR3 totals 14 residues. The CDR3 is CASSAFFGANVLTF. The CDR3 nucleotides read TGTGCCAGCAGTGCCTTTTTTGGGGCCAACGTCCTGACTTTC.

CDR3 amino acids: CASSPGNYGYTF. The CDR3, as DNA: TGTGCCAGCAGCCCAGGGAACTATGGCTACACCTTC. This sequence joins TRBV7-8 and TRBJ1-2; D might be TRBD1 (5 bases). V lost 5 bases and J lost 2, with 6 bases in between. The CDR3 length is 12 residues. Germline lookup yields CDR1 SGHVS and CDR2 FQNEAQ.

The chain links TRBV18 to TRBJ2-1, with a weak D call TRBD1 (5 bases). CDR1 is KGHSH, CDR2 LQKENI, per germline. The CDR3 extends over 19 amino acids. V lost 3 bases to trimming and J lost 0 bases, with 21 bases between them. The CDR3 protein is CASSPPWGKGVSSYNEQFF. The DNA of the CDR3 is TGTGCCAGCTCACCTCCGTGGGGTAAAGGGGTCAGCTCCTACAATGAGCAGTTCTTC.

The DNA for the CDR3 is TGTGCCAGCAGCGTGGCAGGGGGGCCGACTGGAAACACCATATATTTT. As protein: CASSVAGGPTGNTIYF. The genes are TRBV9 and TRBJ1-3, with 7 bases identical to TRBD1. This CDR3 spans 16 amino acids. V was clipped by 2 bases and J by 2 bases; unmatched bases: 7. Germline V gives CDR1 SGDLS, CDR2 YYNGEE.

This sequence joins TRBV10-3 and TRBJ2-1; TRBD2 matches 8 bases. The germline gives CDR1 ENHRY, CDR2 SYGVKD. With 3 bases clipped from V and 8 bases from J, the junction kept 9 bases outside the gene matches. This CDR3 is 15 amino acids long. As DNA, the CDR3 is TGTGCCATCAGTGATGGCGGGGGGCGTTACGATGAGCAGTTCTTC. Encoded protein: CAISDGGGRYDEQFF.

The rearrangement joins TRBV7-9 to TRBJ2-7; D not certain. This CDR3 region has 12 residues. Germline lookup yields CDR1 SEHNR and CDR2 FQNEAQ (reference sequence). Trimming shortened V by 5 bases and J by 4 bases, and 9 bases separated the two germline ends. CDR3 loop: CASSPETYEQYF. CDR3 in DNA: TGTGCCAGCAGCCCTGAGACTTACGAGCAGTACTTC.

The chain links TRBV11-2 to TRBJ2-3, with a tentative D call TRBD2 (6 bases). V lost 3 bases and J lost 6, with 7 bases in between. The germline gives CDR1 SGHAT, CDR2 FQNNGV. This CDR3 is 12 amino acids long. The CDR3 nucleotides are TGTGCCAGCAGCTTCAGCGGGGATACGCAGTATTTT. It encodes CASSFSGDTQYF.

This clone came up many times. The chain recombines TRBV1 with TRBJ2-1; the D call TRBD1 from the table was never checked on the DNA. TRBV1 has pseudogene status. The CDR3 consists of 14 residues. CDR3 bases: TGCACCAGCAGCCAAGATCCCTTTCAGGGTGAGCAGTTCTTC. It is translated as CTSSQDPFQGEQFF.

This chain joins TRBV5-1 and TRBJ2-7, with D tentatively TRBD1 (5 bases). V was cut by 4 bases and J by 4 bases, with 18 bases left in between. Per germline, CDR1 SGHRS and CDR2 YFSETQ. The CDR3 covers 15 residues. CDR3 nucleotide sequence: TGCGCCAGCAGCCCAGGGTTAGGGGAATCGTACGAGCAGTACTTC. Encoded protein: CASSPGLGESYEQYF.

This clone was recorded once. CDR3 nucleotide sequence: TGTGCCAGCAGCGACCGACTAGCGCAGTTATCAGATACGCAGTATTTT. Its translation: CASSDRLAQLSDTQYF. The V gene is TRBV9, the J gene TRBJ2-3; 8 nucleotides match TRBD2. Germline V CDR1 and CDR2: SGDLS, YYNGEE. The junction had 10 bases not matched to a gene; V was cut back by 3 bases and J by 4 bases. The CDR3 sequence is 16 residues long.

This clone has just one count. V is TRBV4-1 and J is TRBJ2-2; TRBD2 matches at 10 bases. Looked up from germline, CDR1 is MGHRA and CDR2 is YSYEKL. CDR3 length: 15 residues. V trimming: 5 bases; J trimming: 6 bases; junction bases outside the gene matches: 6. The CDR3 spells CASSISSGSAGELFF. The CDR3 DNA reads TGCGCCAGCAGCATCTCTAGCGGGAGTGCCGGGGAGCTGTTTTTT.

The chain is built from TRBV9 and TRBJ2-1; 14 bases line up with TRBD2. Germline loops: CDR1 SGDLS, CDR2 YYNGEE. After removal of 4 bases from V and 8 bases from J, the junction contained 5 bases not matched to a gene. The CDR3 runs to 15 residues. The CDR3, as DNA: TGTGCCAGCAGCCTTGGGACTAGCGGGAGTGATGAGCAGTTCTTC. It yields the protein CASSLGTSGSDEQFF.